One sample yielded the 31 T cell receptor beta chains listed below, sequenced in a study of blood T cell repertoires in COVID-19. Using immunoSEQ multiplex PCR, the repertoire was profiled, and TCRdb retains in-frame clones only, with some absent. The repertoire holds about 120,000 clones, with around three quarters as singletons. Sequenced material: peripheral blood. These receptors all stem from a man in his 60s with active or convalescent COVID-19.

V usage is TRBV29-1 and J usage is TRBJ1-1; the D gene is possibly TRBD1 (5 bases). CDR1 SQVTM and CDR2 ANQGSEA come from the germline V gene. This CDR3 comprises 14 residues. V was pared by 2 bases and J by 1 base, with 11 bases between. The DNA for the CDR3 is TGCAGCGTTGAACTGCCAGACAGGAACACTGAAGCTTTCTTT. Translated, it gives CSVELPDRNTEAFF. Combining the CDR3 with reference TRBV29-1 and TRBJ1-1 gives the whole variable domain SAVISQKPSRDICQRGTSLTIQCQVDSQVTMMFWYRQQPGQSLTLIATANQGSEATYESGFVIDKFPISRPNLTFSTLTVSNMSPEDSSIYLCSVELPDRNTEAFFGQGTRLTVV.

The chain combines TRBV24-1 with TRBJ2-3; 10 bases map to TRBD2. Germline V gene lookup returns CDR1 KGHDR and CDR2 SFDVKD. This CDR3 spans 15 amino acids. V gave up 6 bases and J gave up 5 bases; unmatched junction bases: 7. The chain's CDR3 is CATSSQREGRDTQYF. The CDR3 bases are TGTGCCACCAGTAGCCAGCGGGAGGGTAGAGATACGCAGTATTTT.

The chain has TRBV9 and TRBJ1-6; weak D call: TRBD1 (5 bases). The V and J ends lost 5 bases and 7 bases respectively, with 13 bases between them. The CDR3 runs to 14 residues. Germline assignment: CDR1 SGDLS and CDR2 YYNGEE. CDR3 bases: TGTGCCAGCAGTGAGCGGGGGGGGAATTCACCCCTCCACTTT. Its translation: CASSERGGNSPLHF.

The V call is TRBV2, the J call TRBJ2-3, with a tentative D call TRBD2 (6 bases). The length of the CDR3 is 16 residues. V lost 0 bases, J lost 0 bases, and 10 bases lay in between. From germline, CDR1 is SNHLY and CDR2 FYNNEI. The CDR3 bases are TGTGCCAGCAGTGAAGCACAGCGGGTGAGCACAGATACGCAGTATTTT. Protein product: CASSEAQRVSTDTQYF.

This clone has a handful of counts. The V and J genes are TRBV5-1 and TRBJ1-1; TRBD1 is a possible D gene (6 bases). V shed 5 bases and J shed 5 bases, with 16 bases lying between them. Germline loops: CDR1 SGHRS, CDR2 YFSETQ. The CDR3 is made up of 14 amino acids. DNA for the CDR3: TGCGCCAGCAGTTTCGGTCAGGGGAAGACTGAAGCTTTCTTT. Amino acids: CASSFGQGKTEAFF.

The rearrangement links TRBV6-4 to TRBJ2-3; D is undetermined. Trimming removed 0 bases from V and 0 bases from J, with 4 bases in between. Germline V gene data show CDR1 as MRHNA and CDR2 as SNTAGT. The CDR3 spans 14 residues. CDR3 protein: CASSDSLSTDTQYF. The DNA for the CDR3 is TGTGCCAGCAGTGACTCATTAAGCACAGATACGCAGTATTTT.

The CDR3 here is CATSAGASGIQYF. The CDR3 DNA is TGTGCCACCAGTGCTGGGGCGTCGGGCATTCAGTACTTC. The genes are TRBV24-1 and TRBJ2-4, with D possibly matching TRBD1 (5 bases). The length of the CDR3 is 13 residues. V was shortened by 5 bases and J by 9 bases, with 13 bases between the two germline ends. Germline V gives CDR1 KGHDR, CDR2 SFDVKD.

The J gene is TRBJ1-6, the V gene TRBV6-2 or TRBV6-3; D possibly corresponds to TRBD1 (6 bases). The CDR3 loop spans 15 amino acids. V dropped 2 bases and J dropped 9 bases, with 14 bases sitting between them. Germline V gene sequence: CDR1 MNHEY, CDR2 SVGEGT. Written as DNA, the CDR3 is TGTGCCAGCAGTTACGCAGGGGAAGGGGCTTCACCCCTCCACTTT. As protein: CASSYAGEGASPLHF.

The CDR3 here is CASHGAGGQETQYF. CDR3 DNA: TGCGCCAGCCACGGAGCGGGAGGTCAAGAGACCCAGTACTTC. The V and J genes are TRBV5-1 and TRBJ2-5, with 9 bases that match TRBD2. There are 14 residues in the CDR3. Germline values: CDR1 SGHRS, CDR2 YFSETQ. The junction had 6 bases not matched to a gene; V was cut back by 7 bases and J by 2 bases.

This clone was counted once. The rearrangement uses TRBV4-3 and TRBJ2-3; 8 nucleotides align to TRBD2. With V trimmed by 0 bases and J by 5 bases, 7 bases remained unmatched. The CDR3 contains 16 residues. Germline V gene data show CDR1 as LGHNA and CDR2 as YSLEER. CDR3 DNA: TGCGCCAGCAGCCAAGAAGACGGGAGGGAGGGAGATACGCAGTATTTT. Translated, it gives CASSQEDGREGDTQYF.

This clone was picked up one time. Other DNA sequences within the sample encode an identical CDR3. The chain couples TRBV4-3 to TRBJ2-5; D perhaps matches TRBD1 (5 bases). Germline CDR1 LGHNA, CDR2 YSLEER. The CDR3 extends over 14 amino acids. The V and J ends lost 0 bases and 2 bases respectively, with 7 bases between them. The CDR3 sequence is CASSQDWTQETQYF. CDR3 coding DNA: TGCGCCAGCAGCCAAGATTGGACACAAGAGACCCAGTACTTC.

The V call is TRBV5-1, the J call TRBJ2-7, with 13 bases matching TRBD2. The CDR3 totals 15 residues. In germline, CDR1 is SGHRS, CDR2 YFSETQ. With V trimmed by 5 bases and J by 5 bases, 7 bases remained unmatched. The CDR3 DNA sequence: TGCGCCAGCAGTTTTGGACTAGCGGGAGTCCACGAGCAGTACTTC. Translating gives CASSFGLAGVHEQYF. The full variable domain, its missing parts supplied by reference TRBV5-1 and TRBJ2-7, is KAGVTQTPRYLIKTRGQQVTLSCSPISGHRSVSWYQQTPGQGLQFLFEYFSETQRNKGNFPGRFSGRQFSNSRSEMNVSTLELGDSALYLCASSFGLAGVHEQYFGPGTRLTVT.

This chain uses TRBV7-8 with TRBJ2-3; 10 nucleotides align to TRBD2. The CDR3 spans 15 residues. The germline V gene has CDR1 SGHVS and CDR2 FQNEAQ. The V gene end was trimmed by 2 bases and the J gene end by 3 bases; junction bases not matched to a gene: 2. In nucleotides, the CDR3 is TGTGCCAGCAGCTTAAGGACTAGCGGTACAGATACGCAGTATTTT. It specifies CASSLRTSGTDTQYF. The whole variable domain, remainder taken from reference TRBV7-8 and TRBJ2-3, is GAGVSQSPRYKVAKRGQDVALRCDPISGHVSLFWYQQALGQGPEFLTYFQNEAQLDKSGLPSDRFFAERPEGSVSTLKIQRTQQEDSAVYLCASSLRTSGTDTQYFGPGTRLTVL.

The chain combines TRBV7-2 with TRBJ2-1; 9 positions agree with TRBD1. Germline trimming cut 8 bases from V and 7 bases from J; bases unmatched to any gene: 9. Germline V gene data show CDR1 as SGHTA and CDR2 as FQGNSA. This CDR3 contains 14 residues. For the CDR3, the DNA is TGTGCCAGCGGAACGACAGGGGGGTCGAATGAGCAGTTCTTC. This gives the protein CASGTTGGSNEQFF.

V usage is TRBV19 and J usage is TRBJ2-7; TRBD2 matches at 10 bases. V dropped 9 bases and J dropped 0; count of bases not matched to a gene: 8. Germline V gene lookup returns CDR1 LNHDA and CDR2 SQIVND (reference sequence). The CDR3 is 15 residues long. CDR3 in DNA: TGTGCCAGCCGCCCGGGACTAGCGTACTCCTACGAGCAGTACTTC. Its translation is CASRPGLAYSYEQYF.

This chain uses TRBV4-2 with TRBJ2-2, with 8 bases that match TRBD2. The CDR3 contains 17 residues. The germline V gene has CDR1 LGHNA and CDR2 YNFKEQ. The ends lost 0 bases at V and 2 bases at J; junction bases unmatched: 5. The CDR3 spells CASSQDRGGRNTGELFF. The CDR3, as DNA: TGTGCCAGCAGCCAAGATCGGGGGGGTCGAAACACCGGGGAGCTGTTTTTT.

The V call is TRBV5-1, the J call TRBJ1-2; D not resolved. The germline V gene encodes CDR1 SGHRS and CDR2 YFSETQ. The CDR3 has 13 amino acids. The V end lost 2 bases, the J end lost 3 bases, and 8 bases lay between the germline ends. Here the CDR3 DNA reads TGCGCCAGCAGCTTCGGGTGGGACTATGGCTACACCTTC. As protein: CASSFGWDYGYTF. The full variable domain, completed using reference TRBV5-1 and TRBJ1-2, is KAGVTQTPRYLIKTRGQQVTLSCSPISGHRSVSWYQQTPGQGLQFLFEYFSETQRNKGNFPGRFSGRQFSNSRSEMNVSTLELGDSALYLCASSFGWDYGYTFGSGTRLTVV.

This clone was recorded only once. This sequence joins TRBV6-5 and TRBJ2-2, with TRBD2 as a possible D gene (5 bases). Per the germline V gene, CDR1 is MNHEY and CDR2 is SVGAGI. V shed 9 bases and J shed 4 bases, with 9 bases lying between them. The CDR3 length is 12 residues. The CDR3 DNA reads TGTGCCAGTGGGAGATCCACCGGGGAGCTGTTTTTT. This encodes CASGRSTGELFF.

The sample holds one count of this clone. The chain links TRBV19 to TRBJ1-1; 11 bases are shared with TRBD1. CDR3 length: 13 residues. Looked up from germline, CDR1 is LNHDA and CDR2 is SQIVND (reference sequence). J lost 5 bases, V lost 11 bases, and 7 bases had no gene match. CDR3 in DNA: TGTGCCTCCTTGGACAGGGGGCAAACTGAAGCTTTCTTT. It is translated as CASLDRGQTEAFF.

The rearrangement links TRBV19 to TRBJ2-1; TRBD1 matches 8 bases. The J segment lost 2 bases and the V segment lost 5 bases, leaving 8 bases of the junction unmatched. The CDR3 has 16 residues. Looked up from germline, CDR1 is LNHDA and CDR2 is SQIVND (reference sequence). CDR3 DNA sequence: TGTGCCAGTAGTCCAGGGGGCGGCGGTCCCTACAATGAGCAGTTCTTC. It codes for CASSPGGGGPYNEQFF.

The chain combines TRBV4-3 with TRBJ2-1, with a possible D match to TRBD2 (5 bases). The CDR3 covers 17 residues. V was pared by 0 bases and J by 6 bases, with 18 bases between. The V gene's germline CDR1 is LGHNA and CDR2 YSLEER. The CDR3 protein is CASSQDRADWAGNEQFF. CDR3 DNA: TGCGCCAGCAGCCAAGATAGAGCGGACTGGGCGGGCAATGAGCAGTTCTTC.

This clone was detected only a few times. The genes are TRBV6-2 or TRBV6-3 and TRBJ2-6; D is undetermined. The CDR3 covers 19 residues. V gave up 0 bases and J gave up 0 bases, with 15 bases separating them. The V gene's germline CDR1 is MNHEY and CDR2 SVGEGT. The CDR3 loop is CASSYSTGSRNSGANVLTF. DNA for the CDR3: TGTGCCAGCAGTTACTCGACCGGGTCACGTAACTCTGGGGCCAACGTCCTGACTTTC.

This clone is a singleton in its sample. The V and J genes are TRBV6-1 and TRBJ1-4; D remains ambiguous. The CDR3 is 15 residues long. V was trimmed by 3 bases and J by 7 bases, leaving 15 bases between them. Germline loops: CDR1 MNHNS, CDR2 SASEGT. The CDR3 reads CASSDRTVGSEKLFF. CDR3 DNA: TGTGCCAGCAGTGACCGGACGGTGGGGAGTGAAAAACTGTTTTTT.

CDR3 loop: CASSIAGQNLAYEQYF. As DNA, the CDR3 is TGTGCCAGTAGTATAGCGGGACAGAATCTCGCCTACGAGCAGTACTTC. The chain employs TRBV19 and TRBJ2-7; 7 bases align to TRBD1. There are 16 residues in the CDR3. Trimming removed 1 base from V and 2 bases from J; junction bases left unmatched: 8. The germline CDR1 and CDR2 sequences are LNHDA and SQIVND (reference sequence).

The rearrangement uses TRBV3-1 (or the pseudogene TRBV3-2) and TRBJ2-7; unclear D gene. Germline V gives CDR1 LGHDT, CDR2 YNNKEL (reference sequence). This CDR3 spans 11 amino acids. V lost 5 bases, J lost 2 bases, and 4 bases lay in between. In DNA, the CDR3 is TGTGCCAGCAGCGCAGCCTACGAGCAGTACTTC. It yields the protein CASSAAYEQYF.

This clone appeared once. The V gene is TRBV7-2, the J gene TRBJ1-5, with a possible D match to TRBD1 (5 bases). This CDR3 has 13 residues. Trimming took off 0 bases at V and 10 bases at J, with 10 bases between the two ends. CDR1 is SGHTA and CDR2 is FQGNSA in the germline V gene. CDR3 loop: CASSLAPQGPQHF. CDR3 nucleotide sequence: TGTGCCAGCAGCTTAGCGCCCCAGGGACCCCAGCATTTT. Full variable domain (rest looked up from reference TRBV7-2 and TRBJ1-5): GAGVSQSPSNKVTEKGKDVELRCDPISGHTALYWYRQSLGQGLEFLIYFQGNSAPDKSGLPSDRFSAERTGGSVSTLTIQRTQQEDSAVYLCASSLAPQGPQHFGDGTRLSIL.

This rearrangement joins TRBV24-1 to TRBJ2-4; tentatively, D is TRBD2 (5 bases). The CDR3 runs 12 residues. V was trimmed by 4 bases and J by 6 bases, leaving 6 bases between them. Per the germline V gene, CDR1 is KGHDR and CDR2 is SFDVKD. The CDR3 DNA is TGTGCCACCAGTGAAGAGGGAAACATTCAGTACTTC. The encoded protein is CATSEEGNIQYF.

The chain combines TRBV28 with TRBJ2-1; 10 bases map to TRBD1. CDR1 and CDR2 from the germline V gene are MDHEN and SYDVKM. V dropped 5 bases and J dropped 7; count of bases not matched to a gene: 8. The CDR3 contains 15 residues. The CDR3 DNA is TGTGCCAGCAGTCCTACGGGACAGGGGAGAAATGAGCAGTTCTTC. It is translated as CASSPTGQGRNEQFF. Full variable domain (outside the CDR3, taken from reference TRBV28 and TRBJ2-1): DVKVTQSSRYLVKRTGEKVFLECVQDMDHENMFWYRQDPGLGLRLIYFSYDVKMKEKGDIPEGYSVSREKKERFSLILESASTNQTSMYLCASSPTGQGRNEQFFGPGTRLTVL.

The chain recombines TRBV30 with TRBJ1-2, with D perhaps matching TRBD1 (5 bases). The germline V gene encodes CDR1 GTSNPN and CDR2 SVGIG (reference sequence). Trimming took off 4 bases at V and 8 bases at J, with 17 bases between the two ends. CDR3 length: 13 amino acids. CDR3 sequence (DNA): TGTGCCTGGAACCGAAACAGGCTTGGAGGCTACACCTTC. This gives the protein CAWNRNRLGGYTF.

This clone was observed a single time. The CDR3 DNA sequence: TGTGCCAGCAGCCCACAAACCTCCTACGAGCAGTACTTC. Translated: CASSPQTSYEQYF. The V call is TRBV3-1 (or the pseudogene TRBV3-2), the J call TRBJ2-7; D uncertain. Trimming stripped 4 bases from V and 0 bases from J, with 7 bases between. Germline CDR1 reads LGHDT; CDR2 reads YNNKEL (reference sequence). This CDR3 has 13 residues.

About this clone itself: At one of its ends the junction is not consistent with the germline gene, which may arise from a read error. The chain's CDR3 is CASKEVSVNGKLFF. Written as DNA, the CDR3 is TGTGCCAGTAAGGAGGTCTCGGTCAATGGAAAACTGTTTTTT. This chain joins TRBV19 and TRBJ1-4, with D unclear. This CDR3 is 14 amino acids long. The V gene's germline CDR1 is LNHDA and CDR2 SQIVND (reference sequence).